Listed below are T cell receptor beta chains from one sample, sequenced in a study of vaccination and CD4 T cells after COVID-19. Their antigens are not known. TCRdb re-called the PCR reads through MiXCR, storing one row per CDR3 protein. This sample has 15,000 or so distinct CDR3 sequences; 53% occur once, and the top ten carry about 9.5%. The sequenced sample was CD4+ T cells from blood, cultured in vitro, obtained before SARS-CoV-2 vaccination. These TCRs come from a human donor who had recovered from COVID-19. Each CDR3 is given with its conserved first and last residue.

V gene	CDR3 protein
TRBV6-5	CASSYGQPYNSPLHF
TRBV11-2	CASSLDGPDYGYTF
TRBV20-1	CSSNGGRASGANVLTF
TRBV28	CASSSLTPGLAGLSTDTQYF
TRBV7-6	CASSSQGATEQFF
TRBV6-1	CATWGSSYEQYF
TRBV20-1	CSARTGTGSRYSNQPQHF
TRBV6-5	CASSYFLGGPEAFF
TRBV19	CASSPLRGASNQPQHF
TRBV6-4	CASSETSTGELFF
TRBV7-9	CASSLGQLNEKLFF
TRBV20-1	CSARASSGITQYF
TRBV24-1	CATKGRGTEAFF
TRBV5-1	CASSLVAGGGNEQFF
TRBV5-1	CASSLGLAGGYEQYF
TRBV20-1	CSALGTSGSETQYF
TRBV6-1	CASTRGSGRARNTGELFF
TRBV30	CAWSRNRAYEQYF
TRBV29-1	CSVGGVGTWNNEQFF
TRBV7-3	CASSVTVSDEQFF
TRBV12-2	CASRVRGPRYNEQFF
TRBV28	CASKRDSTYEQYF
TRBV7-8	CASSLKTSGTYSYEQYF
TRBV2	CASSGVAGLSTDTQYF
TRBV19	CASSQTGANTGELFF
TRBV5-1	CASSLEGGNQPQHF
TRBV19	CASRGLAGAYEQYF
TRBV20-1	CSARVPSTDRELKTQYF
TRBV20-1	CSAKRITDTQYF
TRBV20-1	CSARQLAGETFRWDEQYF
TRBV6-1	CASSVSAQETQYF
TRBV2	CASRGSSGSNQPQHF
TRBV20-1	CSSSASQETQYF
TRBV5-4	CASSLQAMNTEAFF
TRBV7-2	CASSFLAGPNTGELFF
TRBV7-2	CASSFRRGNTGELFF
TRBV20-1	CSARTGTDTQYF
TRBV6-1	CASSGLAGGSYEQYF
TRBV7-9	CASSPDNYGYTF
TRBV20-1	CSAPTGPSTDTQYF
TRBV20-1	CSARGGNYGYTF
TRBV20-1	CSARETAVMNTEAFF
TRBV20-1	CSASAADRGQNTEAFF
TRBV10-2	CASSESRYTEAFF